The T cell receptor beta chain described here comes from a study of memory CD4+ T cells and cytomegalovirus serostatus. The CDR3 spans 15 residues. The germline gives CDR1 MNHNS, CDR2 SASEGT. V lost 2 bases and J 3 bases, leaving 13 bases between the germline ends. Per the study methods: After removing out-of-frame reads, 2.3 million or so distinct TCRbeta sequences remained. The repertoire was sequenced with immunoSEQ multiplex PCR; TCRdb's copy has only in-frame clones and lacks some. V, J and clone size are taken as reported in that table, and D and trimming were inferred from the DNA itself. The table lists roughly 86,000 clones, roughly 80% of them singletons, with around 3.6% in the top ten. This clone came up once. The antigen remains undetermined. Study-level points and caveats: Suggested: most of the CMV-linked TCR signature lies in CD4+ memory cells. Each of 67 CMV-associated TCRbeta sequences occurred in one to five individuals.

The sort gate was single viable CD3+CD4+CD8-CD45RO+ cells for memory CD4+ T cells. Donors' CMV status reflects serum IgG against pp150, pp28, p38, p52. This chain connects TRBV6-1 to TRBJ1-2; weak D call: TRBD1 (5 bases). Source material: memory CD4+ T cells from blood. The receptor was isolated from an adult in good health and CMV-seropositive. The CDR3 region has the DNA TGTGCCAGCAGTGAACGAGACCAGGGCTACTATGGCTACACCTTC. This sequence encodes CASSERDQGYYGYTF.